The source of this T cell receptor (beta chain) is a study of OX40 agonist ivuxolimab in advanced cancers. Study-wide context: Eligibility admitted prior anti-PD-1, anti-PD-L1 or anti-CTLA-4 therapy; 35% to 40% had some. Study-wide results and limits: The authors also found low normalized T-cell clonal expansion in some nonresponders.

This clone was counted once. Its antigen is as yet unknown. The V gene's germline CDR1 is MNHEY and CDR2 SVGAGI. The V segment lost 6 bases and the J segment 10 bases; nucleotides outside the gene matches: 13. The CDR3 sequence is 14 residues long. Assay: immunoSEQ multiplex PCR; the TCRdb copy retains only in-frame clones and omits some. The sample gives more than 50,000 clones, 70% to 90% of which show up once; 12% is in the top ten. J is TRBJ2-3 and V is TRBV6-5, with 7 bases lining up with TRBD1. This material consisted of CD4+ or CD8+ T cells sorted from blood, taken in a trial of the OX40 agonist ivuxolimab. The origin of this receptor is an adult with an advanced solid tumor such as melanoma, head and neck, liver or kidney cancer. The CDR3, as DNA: TGTGCCAGCAGCTTGGGACAGTTAACAACTCCGCAGTATTTT. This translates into CASSLGQLTTPQYF.